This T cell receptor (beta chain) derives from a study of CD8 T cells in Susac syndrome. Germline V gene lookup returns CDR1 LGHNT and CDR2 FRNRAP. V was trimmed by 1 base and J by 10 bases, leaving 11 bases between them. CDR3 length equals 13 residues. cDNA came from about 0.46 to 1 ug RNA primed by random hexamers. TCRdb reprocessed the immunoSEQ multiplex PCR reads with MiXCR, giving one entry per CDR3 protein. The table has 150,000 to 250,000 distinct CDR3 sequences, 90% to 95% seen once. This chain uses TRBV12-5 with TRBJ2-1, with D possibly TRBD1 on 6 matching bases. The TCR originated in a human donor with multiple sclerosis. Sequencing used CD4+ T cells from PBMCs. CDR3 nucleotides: TGTGCTAGTGGTTTGGAACCGGGACAAGAGCAGTTCTTC. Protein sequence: CASGLEPGQEQFF.